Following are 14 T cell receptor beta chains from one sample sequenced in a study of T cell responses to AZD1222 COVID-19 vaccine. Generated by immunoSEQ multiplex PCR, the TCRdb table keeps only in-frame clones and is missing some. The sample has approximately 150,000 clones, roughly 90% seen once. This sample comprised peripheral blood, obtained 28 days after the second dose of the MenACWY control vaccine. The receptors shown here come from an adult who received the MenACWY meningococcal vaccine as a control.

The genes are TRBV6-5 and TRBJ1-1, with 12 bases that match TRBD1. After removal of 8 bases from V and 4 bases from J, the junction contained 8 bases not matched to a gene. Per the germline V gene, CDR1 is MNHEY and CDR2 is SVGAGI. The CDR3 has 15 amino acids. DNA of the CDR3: TGTGCCAGCGGGGACAGGGGGCGCGATGCCACTGAAGCTTTCTTT. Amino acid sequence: CASGDRGRDATEAFF.

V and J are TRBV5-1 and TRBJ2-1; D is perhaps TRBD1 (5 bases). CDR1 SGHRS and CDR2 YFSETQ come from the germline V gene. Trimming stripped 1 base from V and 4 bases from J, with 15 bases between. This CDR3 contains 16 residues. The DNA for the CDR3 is TGCGCCAGCAGCTTGACAGGTCTTAGGTCATACAATGAGCAGTTCTTC. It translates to CASSLTGLRSYNEQFF. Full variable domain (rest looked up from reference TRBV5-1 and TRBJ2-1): KAGVTQTPRYLIKTRGQQVTLSCSPISGHRSVSWYQQTPGQGLQFLFEYFSETQRNKGNFPGRFSGRQFSNSRSEMNVSTLELGDSALYLCASSLTGLRSYNEQFFGPGTRLTVL.

The CDR3 loop is CAISGISPAGSSYEQYF. Written as DNA, the CDR3 is TGTGCCATCAGTGGTATCTCGCCGGCGGGGAGCTCCTACGAGCAGTACTTC. The V gene is TRBV10-3, the J gene TRBJ2-7; a possible D gene is TRBD2 (6 bases). The germline CDR1 and CDR2 sequences are ENHRY and SYGVKD. The V gene lost 4 bases and the J gene lost 0 bases, with 19 bases spanning the gap. The CDR3 has 17 amino acids.

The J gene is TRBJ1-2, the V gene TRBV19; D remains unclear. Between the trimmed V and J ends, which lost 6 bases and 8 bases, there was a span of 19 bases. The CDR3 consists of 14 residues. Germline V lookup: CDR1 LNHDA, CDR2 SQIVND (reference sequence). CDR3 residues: CASSRSRTTGGYTF. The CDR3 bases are TGTGCCAGTAGCCGGAGCCGGACCACTGGCGGCTACACCTTC.

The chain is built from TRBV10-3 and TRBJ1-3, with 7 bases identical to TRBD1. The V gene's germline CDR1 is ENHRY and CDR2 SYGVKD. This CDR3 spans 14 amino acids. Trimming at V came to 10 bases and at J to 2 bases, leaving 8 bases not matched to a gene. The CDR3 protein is CASRQGLTGNTIYF. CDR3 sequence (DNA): TGTGCCAGCCGACAGGGATTAACTGGAAACACCATATATTTT.

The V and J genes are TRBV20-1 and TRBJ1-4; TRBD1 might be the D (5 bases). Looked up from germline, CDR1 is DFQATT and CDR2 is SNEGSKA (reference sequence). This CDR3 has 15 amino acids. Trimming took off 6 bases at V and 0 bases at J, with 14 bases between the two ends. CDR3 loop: CSASRTGATNEKLFF. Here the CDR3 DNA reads TGCAGTGCAAGTCGAACAGGTGCAACTAATGAAAAACTGTTTTTT.

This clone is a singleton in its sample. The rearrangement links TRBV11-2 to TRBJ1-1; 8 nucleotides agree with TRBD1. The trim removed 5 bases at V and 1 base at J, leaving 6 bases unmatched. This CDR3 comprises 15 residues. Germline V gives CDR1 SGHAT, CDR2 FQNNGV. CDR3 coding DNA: TGTGCCAGCAGCCCCCTTGGACAGGGGAACACTGAAGCTTTCTTT. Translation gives CASSPLGQGNTEAFF.

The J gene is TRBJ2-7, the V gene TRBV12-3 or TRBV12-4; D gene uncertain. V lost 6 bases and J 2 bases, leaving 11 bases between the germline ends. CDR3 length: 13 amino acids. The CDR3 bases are TGTGCCAGCAGCCTTCGGCAGACCTACGAGCAGTACTTC. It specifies CASSLRQTYEQYF.

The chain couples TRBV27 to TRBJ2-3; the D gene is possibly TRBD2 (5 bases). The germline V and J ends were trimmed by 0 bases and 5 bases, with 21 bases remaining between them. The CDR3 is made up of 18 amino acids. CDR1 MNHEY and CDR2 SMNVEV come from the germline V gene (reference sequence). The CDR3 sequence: CASSLSLKPGQAGDTQYF. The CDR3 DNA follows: TGTGCCAGCAGTTTATCACTTAAACCGGGCCAGGCGGGAGATACGCAGTATTTT.

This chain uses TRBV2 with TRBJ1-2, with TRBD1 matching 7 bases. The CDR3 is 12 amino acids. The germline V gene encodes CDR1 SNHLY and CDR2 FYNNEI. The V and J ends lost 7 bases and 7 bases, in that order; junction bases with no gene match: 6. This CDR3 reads CASIEDRLGYTF. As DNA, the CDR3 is TGTGCCAGCATAGAGGACAGGCTTGGCTACACCTTC.

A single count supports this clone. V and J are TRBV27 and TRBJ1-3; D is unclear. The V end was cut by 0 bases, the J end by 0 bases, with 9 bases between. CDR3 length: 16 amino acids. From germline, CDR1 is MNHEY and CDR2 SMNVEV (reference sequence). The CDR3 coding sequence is TGTGCCAGCAGTTTATCGGGCAGAAACTCTGGAAACACCATATATTTT. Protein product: CASSLSGRNSGNTIYF.

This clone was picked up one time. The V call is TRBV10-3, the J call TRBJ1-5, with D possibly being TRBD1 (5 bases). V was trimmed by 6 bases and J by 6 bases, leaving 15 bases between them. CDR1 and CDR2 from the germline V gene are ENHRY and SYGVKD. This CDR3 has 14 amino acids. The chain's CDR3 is CAISGLTGGQPQHF. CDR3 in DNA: TGTGCCATCAGCGGCCTAACGGGGGGTCAGCCCCAGCATTTT.

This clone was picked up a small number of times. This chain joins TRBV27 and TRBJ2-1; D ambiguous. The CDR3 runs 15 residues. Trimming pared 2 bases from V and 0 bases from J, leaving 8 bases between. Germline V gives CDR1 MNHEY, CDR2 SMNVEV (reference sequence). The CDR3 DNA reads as TGTGCCAGCAGTTTAGATAGCCTCTCCTACAATGAGCAGTTCTTC. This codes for CASSLDSLSYNEQFF.

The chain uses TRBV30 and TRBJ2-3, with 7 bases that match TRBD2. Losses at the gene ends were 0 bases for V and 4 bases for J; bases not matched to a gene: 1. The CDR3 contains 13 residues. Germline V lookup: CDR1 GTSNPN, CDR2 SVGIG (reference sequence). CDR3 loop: CAWSVRGADTQYF. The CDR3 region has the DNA TGTGCCTGGAGTGTACGGGGGGCAGATACGCAGTATTTT.